The text below deals with one T cell receptor (beta chain). This entry belongs to a study of blood T cell repertoires in COVID-19. Sequencing was performed with immunoSEQ multiplex PCR; in TCRdb, only in-frame clones are kept and a portion is missing. The table shows some 340,000 clones, with 90% to 95% occurring only once. With 0 bases removed from V and 7 bases from J, the gap between germline ends came to 13 bases. The CDR3 is made up of 15 amino acids. The germline V gene has CDR1 LGHDT and CDR2 YNNKEL (reference sequence). The sample taken for sequencing was PBMCs or T cells enriched from blood (not recorded which). The source of this sequence is a woman aged 30 to 39 who had been exposed to COVID-19. V gene TRBV3-1 (or the pseudogene TRBV3-2) combines with J gene TRBJ2-4, with D possibly being TRBD1 (5 bases). CDR3 protein: CASSQDWGFGNIQYF. The DNA for the CDR3 is TGTGCCAGCAGCCAAGATTGGGGCTTCGGTAACATTCAGTACTTC.